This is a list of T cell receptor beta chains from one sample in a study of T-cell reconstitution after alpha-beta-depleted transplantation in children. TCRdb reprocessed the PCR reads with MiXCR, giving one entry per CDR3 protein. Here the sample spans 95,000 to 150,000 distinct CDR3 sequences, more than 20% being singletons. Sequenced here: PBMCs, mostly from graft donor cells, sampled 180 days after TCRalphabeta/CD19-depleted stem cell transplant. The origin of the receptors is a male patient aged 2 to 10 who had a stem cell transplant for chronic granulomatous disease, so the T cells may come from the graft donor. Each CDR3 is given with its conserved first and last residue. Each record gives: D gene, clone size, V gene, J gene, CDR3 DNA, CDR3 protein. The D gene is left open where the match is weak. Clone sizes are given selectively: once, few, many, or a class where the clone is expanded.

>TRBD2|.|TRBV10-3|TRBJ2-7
TGTGCCATGCGGGCGAGCGGGAGTACCTACGAGCAGTACTTC
CAMRASGSTYEQYF
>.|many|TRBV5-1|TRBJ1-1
TGCGCCAGCAGCTTGCCAGAGAACACTGAAGCTTTCTTT
CASSLPENTEAFF
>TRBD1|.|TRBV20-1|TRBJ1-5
TGCAGTGCCTGGGACAGGAGTCAGCCCCAGCATTTT
CSAWDRSQPQHF
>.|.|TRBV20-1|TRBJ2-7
TGCAGTGCGCCGGACTGGAACTCCTACGAGCAGTACTTC
CSAPDWNSYEQYF
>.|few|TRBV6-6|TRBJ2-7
TGTGCCAGCAGTTACGTCCCTTCCTACGAGCAGTACTTC
CASSYVPSYEQYF
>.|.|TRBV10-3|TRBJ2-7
TGTGCCATCGGGGACCCCGGGACACATTACGAGCAGTACTTC
CAIGDPGTHYEQYF
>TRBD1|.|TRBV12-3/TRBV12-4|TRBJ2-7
TGTGCCAGCAGTTTTTTGGACAGGGCGTACAAGCAGTACTTC
CASSFLDRAYKQYF
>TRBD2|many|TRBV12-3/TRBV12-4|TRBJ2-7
TGTGCCAGCAGTTTTTACAGAGGCGGGAGAGAGGACGAGCAGTACTTC
CASSFYRGGREDEQYF
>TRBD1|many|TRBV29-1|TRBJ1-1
TGCAGCGGCGACAGGGGGATATCTGAAGCTTTCTTT
CSGDRGISEAFF
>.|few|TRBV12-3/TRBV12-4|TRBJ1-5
TGTGCCAGGGTCCCCCAGCCCCAGCATTTT
CARVPQPQHF
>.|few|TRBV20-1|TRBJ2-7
TGCAGTGCTAGGACAGGAGGCTCCTACGAGCAGTACTTC
CSARTGGSYEQYF
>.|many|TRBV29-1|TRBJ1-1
TGCAGCGCCCGCCCCGTTCCAGAAGCTTTCTTT
CSARPVPEAFF
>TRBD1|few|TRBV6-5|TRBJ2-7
TGTGCCAGCAGTTATGCCGGGACAGGGGGCTACGAGCAGTACTTC
CASSYAGTGGYEQYF
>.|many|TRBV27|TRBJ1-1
TGTGCCAGCAGTTTATCGGCAGGGAGCACTGAAGCTTTCTTT
CASSLSAGSTEAFF
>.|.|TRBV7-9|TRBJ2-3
TGTGCCAGCTCCCCCTACTCGGGGGACTTAAATACGCAGTATTTT
CASSPYSGDLNTQYF
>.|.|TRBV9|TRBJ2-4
TGTGCCAGCAGCGAAGATCCGGGACAAGGAGCCAAAAACATTCAGTACTTC
CASSEDPGQGAKNIQYF
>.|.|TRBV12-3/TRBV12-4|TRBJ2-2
TGTGCCAGCAGGCCCACTTTGACAGGGCGTGGGAGGACCGGGGAGCTGTTTTTT
CASRPTLTGRGRTGELFF
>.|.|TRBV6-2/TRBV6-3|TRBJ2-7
TGTGCCAGCAGACCGAGGACTGTTGACTACGAGCAGTACTTC
CASRPRTVDYEQYF
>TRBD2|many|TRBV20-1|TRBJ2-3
TGCAGTGCTACCGACAGGACTAGCGGGAGGGGGGGCACAGATACGCAGTATTTT
CSATDRTSGRGGTDTQYF
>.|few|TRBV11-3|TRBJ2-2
TGTGCCAGCGGAGGGGAGACCGGGGAGCTGTTTTTT
CASGGETGELFF
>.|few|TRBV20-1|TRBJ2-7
TGCAGTGCTTCAGCCACCGGGACACGGAAATCCTACGAGCAGTACTTC
CSASATGTRKSYEQYF
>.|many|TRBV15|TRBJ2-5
TGTGCCACCACCCGCACTGGGGAGACCCAGTACTTC
CATTRTGETQYF
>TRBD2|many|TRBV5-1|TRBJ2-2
TGCGCCAGCAGCTCAAAGGGAGCGGGAGACACCGGGGAGCTGTTTTTT
CASSSKGAGDTGELFF
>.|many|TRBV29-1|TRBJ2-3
TGCAGCGTTGATTACAGCACAGATACGCAGTATTTT
CSVDYSTDTQYF
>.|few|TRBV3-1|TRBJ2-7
TGTGCCAGCAGCCTCAACGTCAAGGAGCAGTACTTC
CASSLNVKEQYF
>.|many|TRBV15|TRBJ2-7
TGTGCCACCAGCAGAGTGCCGGGTCTAATTTGGTACGAGCAGTACTTC
CATSRVPGLIWYEQYF
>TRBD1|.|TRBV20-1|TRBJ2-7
TGCTTCTGGGAACAGACAGGGGGCTCCTACGAGCAGTACTTC
CFWEQTGGSYEQYF
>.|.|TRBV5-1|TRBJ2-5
TGCGCCAGCAGCGGAACGGACTTGACAAGAGGGACCCAGTACTTC
CASSGTDLTRGTQYF
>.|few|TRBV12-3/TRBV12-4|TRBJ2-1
TGTGCCAGCAGTTTTTTGACTCCCCGGGAGCAGTTCTTC
CASSFLTPREQFF
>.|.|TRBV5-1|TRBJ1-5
TGCGCCAGCAGCTTCTCAGGGAGTCAGCCCCAGCATTTT
CASSFSGSQPQHF
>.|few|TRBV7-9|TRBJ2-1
TGTGCCAGCAGCTTAACGGGAGTGGTTTACAATGAGCAGTTCTTC
CASSLTGVVYNEQFF
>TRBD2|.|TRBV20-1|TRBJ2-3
TGCAGTGCTAGAGAATCCGGGGGGGATACGCAGTATTTT
CSARESGGDTQYF
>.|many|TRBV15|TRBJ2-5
TGTGCCACCAGCAGAAGTAGGGAGACCCAGTACTTC
CATSRSRETQYF
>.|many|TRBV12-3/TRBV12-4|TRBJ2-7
TGTGCCAGCAGTTTAAATGGCCAGTACTTC
CASSLNGQYF
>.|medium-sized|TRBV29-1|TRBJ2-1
TGCAGCGTTGGGGGGCGGACAGACAATGAGCAGTTCTTC
CSVGGRTDNEQFF
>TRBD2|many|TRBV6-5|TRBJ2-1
TGTGCCAGCAGTTTGACTAGCGGAGACTTCTACAATGAGCAGTTCTTC
CASSLTSGDFYNEQFF
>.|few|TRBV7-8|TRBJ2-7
TGTGCCAGCAGCCCTATTGGGTCGGGTCGCGAGCAGTACTTC
CASSPIGSGREQYF
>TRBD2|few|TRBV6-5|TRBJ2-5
TGTGCCAGCAGTTCGCAGCGGGAGCCCCTGTATGCCCAGTACTTC
CASSSQREPLYAQYF
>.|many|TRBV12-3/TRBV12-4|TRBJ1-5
TGTGCCAGCAGTTTAGGGGGGCTGAGCAATCAGCCCCAGCATTTT
CASSLGGLSNQPQHF
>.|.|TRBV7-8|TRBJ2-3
TGTGCCAGCGGCGGTAGGTGGAACACAGATACGCAGTATTTT
CASGGRWNTDTQYF
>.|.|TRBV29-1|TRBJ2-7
TGCAGCGTTGTTGCCGCCTACGAGCAGTACTTC
CSVVAAYEQYF
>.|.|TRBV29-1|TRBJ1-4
TGCAGCGTTGAACGGCAGGGTAATGAAAAACTGTTTTTC
CSVERQGNEKLFF
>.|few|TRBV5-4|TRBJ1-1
TGTGCCAGCAGCCGAGAACCCAAGGGACCGGCTGAAGCTTTCTTT
CASSREPKGPAEAFF
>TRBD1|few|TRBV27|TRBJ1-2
TGTGCCAGCAGTGGGCGGACAGGCAACTATGGCTACACCTTC
CASSGRTGNYGYTF
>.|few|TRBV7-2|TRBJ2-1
TGTGCCAGCAGCTTAGCGGGGGGTCGATATGAGCAGTTCTTC
CASSLAGGRYEQFF
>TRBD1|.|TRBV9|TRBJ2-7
TGTGCCAGCAGCGTAGTCGGGACAGGGATCGACGAGCAGTACTTC
CASSVVGTGIDEQYF
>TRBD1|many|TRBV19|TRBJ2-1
TGTGCCAGTAGCTACCGGGACAGTCCTTTGGATGAGCAGTTCTTC
CASSYRDSPLDEQFF
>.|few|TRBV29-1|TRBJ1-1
TGCAGCGTAGCAATCAGGGGACCCAACACTGAAGCTTTCTTT
CSVAIRGPNTEAFF
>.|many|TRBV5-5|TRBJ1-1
TGTGCCAGCAGCTATATAACGATTGGACTCCGAGGAGACGCTTTCTTT
CASSYITIGLRGDAFF
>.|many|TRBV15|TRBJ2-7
TGTGCCACCAGCAGAACGGGGGGCCAGAACTACGAGCAGTACTTC
CATSRTGGQNYEQYF
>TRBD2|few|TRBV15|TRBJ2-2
TGTGCCACCAGCAGAGGAACAAGCGGGAGGAACACCGGGGAGCTGTTTTTT
CATSRGTSGRNTGELFF
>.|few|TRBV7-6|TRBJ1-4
TGTGCCAGCAGCTTAGAGCCGTCTAATGAAAAACTGTTTTTT
CASSLEPSNEKLFF
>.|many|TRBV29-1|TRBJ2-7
TGCAGCGTTTCTGGCACCTACGAGCAGTACTTC
CSVSGTYEQYF
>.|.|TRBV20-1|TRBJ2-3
TGCAGTGCTAGAGGATCCAGAGGGTCTTCGAATACGCAGTATTTT
CSARGSRGSSNTQYF